This entry describes one T cell receptor beta chain. Other DNA sequences of this sample code for an identical CDR3. This sample was included in a study of control samples from healthy donors and cancer patients. Measured with immunoSEQ multiplex PCR; TCRdb has only the in-frame clones, and not every one. The data hold 110,000 or so clones, with roughly nine tenths observed a single time. V shed 0 bases and J shed 9 bases, with 9 bases lying between them. This CDR3 contains 14 residues. CDR1 and CDR2 (germline): LNHDA, SQIVND (reference sequence). The source material was blood. The V gene is TRBV19, the J gene TRBJ1-6; D is undetermined. This TCR was sampled from a human donor in good health. The donor label of this sample is uncertain. The CDR3 DNA reads as TGTGCCAGTAGTATAGAGGGTCTTGGTTCACCCCTCCACTTT. This gives the protein CASSIEGLGSPLHF.